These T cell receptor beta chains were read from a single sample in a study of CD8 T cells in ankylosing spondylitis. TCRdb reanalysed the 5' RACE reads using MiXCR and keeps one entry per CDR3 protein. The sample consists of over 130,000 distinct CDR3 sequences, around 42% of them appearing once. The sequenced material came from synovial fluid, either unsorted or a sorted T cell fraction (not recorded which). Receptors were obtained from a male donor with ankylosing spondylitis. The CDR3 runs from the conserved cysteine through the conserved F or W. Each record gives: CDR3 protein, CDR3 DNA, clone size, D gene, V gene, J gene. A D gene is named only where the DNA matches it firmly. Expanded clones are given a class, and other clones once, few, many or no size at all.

CSARDSFNTEAFF,TGCAGTGCTAGAGACAGCTTCAACACTGAAGCTTTCTTT,many,NA,TRBV20-1,TRBJ1-1
CASSYRQNFYGYTF,TGCGCCAGCAGCTACAGACAGAACTTCTATGGCTACACCTTC,NA,NA,TRBV4-3,TRBJ1-2
CASSPDRTHTGELFF,TGTGCCAGCAGCCCGGACCGTACTCACACCGGGGAGCTGTTTTTT,many,NA,TRBV7-9,TRBJ2-2
CASSYEGGQPQHF,TGTGCCAGCAGTTACGAAGGAGGTCAGCCCCAGCATTTT,NA,NA,TRBV6-2/TRBV6-3,TRBJ1-5
CASSLWRAQVEAFF,TGTGCCAGCAGCTTATGGAGGGCCCAAGTTGAAGCTTTCTTT,many,NA,TRBV13,TRBJ1-1
CASSYSAGLAAYEQYF,TGTGCCAGCAGTTACTCTGCGGGACTAGCGGCCTACGAGCAGTACTTC,once,TRBD2,TRBV6-5,TRBJ2-7
CASSCPRQGNRDEQFF,TGTGCCAGCAGTTGCCCTCGACAGGGGAATAGGGATGAGCAGTTCTTC,NA,TRBD1,TRBV6-2/TRBV6-3,TRBJ2-1
CSAKIWGNTEAFF,TGCAGTGCCAAGATCTGGGGGAACACTGAAGCTTTCTTT,few,NA,TRBV20-1,TRBJ1-1
CASSEGQGPFTDTQYF,TGTGCCAGCAGTGAGGGACAGGGGCCATTCACGGATACGCAGTATTTT,NA,TRBD1,TRBV2,TRBJ2-3
CASRVTDDSYEQYF,TGCGCCAGCAGGGTGACAGACGACTCCTACGAGCAGTACTTC,NA,NA,TRBV5-1,TRBJ2-7
CASSTTWVSGNTIYF,TGTGCCAGCAGTACTACATGGGTCTCTGGAAACACCATATATTTT,NA,NA,TRBV7-2,TRBJ1-3
CSARVTSGAQKFF,TGCAGTGCTAGGGTGACTAGCGGGGCACAGAAGTTCTTC,NA,TRBD2,TRBV20-1,TRBJ2-1
CASSSTPGQSSEAFF,TGTGCCAGCAGCTCGACCCCGGGACAATCCTCTGAAGCTTTCTTT,few,NA,TRBV7-9,TRBJ1-1
CASSPATGRGYEQYF,TGCGCCAGCAGCCCCGCAACAGGACGGGGCTACGAGCAGTACTTC,once,NA,TRBV5-1,TRBJ2-7
CASSHAQGVLRKNTEAFF,TGCGCCAGCAGCCACGCCCAAGGAGTGCTGCGGAAGAACACTGAAGCTTTCTTT,NA,NA,TRBV4-3,TRBJ1-1
CASSLGGRIYEQYF,TGTGCCAGCAGCTTAGGGGGACGGATCTACGAGCAGTACTTC,few,NA,TRBV11-3,TRBJ2-7
CASSYTLGIRPGEQFF,TGTGCCAGCAGTTACACTCTAGGAATAAGACCGGGTGAGCAGTTCTTC,NA,NA,TRBV12-3/TRBV12-4,TRBJ2-1
CASSLMAGLAGIDTQYF,TGTGCCAGCAGCTTAATGGCTGGACTAGCGGGAATAGATACGCAGTATTTT,few,TRBD2,TRBV7-9,TRBJ2-3